The sequence of this T cell receptor beta chain was determined in a study of OX40 agonist ivuxolimab in advanced cancers. Overall study: People in dose escalation had one of these cancers: hepatocellular carcinoma, melanoma, renal cell or head and neck cancer.

Trimming cost V 3 bases and J 4 bases; bases outside gene matches: 5. Germline CDR1 is LNHDA and CDR2 is SQIVND (reference sequence). The CDR3 is 15 amino acids. Blood sampling took place at baseline, cycle 4 day 1, and cycle 7 day 1. Study-wide results and caveats: CD8+ T cells showed, on average, more clonal expansion than CD4+ cells.

About this clone itself: Its antigen is as yet unknown.

Method: immunoSEQ multiplex PCR; TCRdb's copy keeps in-frame clones and lacks some. Of around 79,000 clones in the sample, 70% to 90% were seen once. This TCR was sampled from an adult with an advanced solid tumor such as melanoma, head and neck, liver or kidney cancer. The V and J genes are TRBV19 and TRBJ2-3, with 9 positions matching TRBD2. This specimen was CD4+ or CD8+ T cells sorted from blood, taken in a trial of the OX40 agonist ivuxolimab. DNA for the CDR3: TGTGCCAGTAGTATCGGCGGGGGGGCCTCAGATACGCAGTATTTT. It is translated as CASSIGGGASDTQYF. The whole variable domain, remainder taken from reference TRBV19 and TRBJ2-3, is DGGITQSPKYLFRKEGQNVTLSCEQNLNHDAMYWYRQDPGQGLRLIYYSQIVNDFQKGDIAEGYSVSREKKESFPLTVTSAQKNPTAFYLCASSIGGGASDTQYFGPGTRLTVL.